The 8 T cell receptor beta chains presented below share a single source sample, sequenced in a study of cytomegalovirus exposure and HLA in healthy donors. Clones were read by immunoSEQ multiplex PCR, and TCRdb kept only the in-frame ones, dropping some. This sample has about 200,000 clones, with 84% found just once. Sequencing input: PBMCs. The origin of the receptors is a woman under 40 in good health and CMV-seropositive.

The rearrangement joins TRBV6-5 to TRBJ1-4, with D possibly TRBD1 on 5 matching bases. CDR3 length equals 15 residues. Trimming took off 4 bases at V and 2 bases at J, with 11 bases between the two ends. CDR1 and CDR2 from the germline V gene are MNHEY and SVGAGI. The CDR3, as DNA: TGTGCCAGCAGTTCTCCAGGGTCGACTAATGAAAAACTGTTTTTT. Translation gives CASSSPGSTNEKLFF.

V gene TRBV6-1 combines with J gene TRBJ2-3, with D uncertain. CDR1 MNHNS and CDR2 SASEGT come from the germline V gene. This CDR3 has 12 residues. Deletions cut 6 bases from V and 5 bases from J, with 9 bases between. The DNA of the CDR3 is TGTGCCAGCAGACTAACGGGAGATACGCAGTATTTT. It is translated as CASRLTGDTQYF.

This chain joins TRBV5-1 and TRBJ2-7; maybe TRBD2 (6 bases). The CDR3 is 14 amino acids. Between the trimmed V and J ends, which lost 4 bases and 2 bases, there was a span of 13 bases. Germline V gives CDR1 SGHRS, CDR2 YFSETQ. The CDR3 region has the DNA TGCGCCAGCAGCATATATAGCGGAACCTACGAGCAGTACTTC. Translation gives CASSIYSGTYEQYF.

The V and J genes are TRBV27 and TRBJ2-7, with D possibly being TRBD2 (6 bases). Trimming removed 4 bases from V and 4 bases from J, with 17 bases in between. The CDR3 has 15 residues. In germline, CDR1 is MNHEY, CDR2 SMNVEV (reference sequence). The CDR3 here is CASSSGGLSLYEQYF. The CDR3 DNA sequence: TGTGCCAGCAGTTCTGGGGGACTTTCCCTTTACGAGCAGTACTTC.

This clone is a singleton in its sample. The chain carries TRBV27 and TRBJ1-5, with no clear D. The CDR3 loop spans 14 amino acids. V was shortened by 6 bases and J by 6 bases, with 15 bases between the two germline ends. Germline V gene data show CDR1 as MNHEY and CDR2 as SMNVEV (reference sequence). In DNA form, the CDR3 reads TGTGCCAGCAGGCCGGGAATGGGCTTTCAGCCCCAGCATTTT. Its protein is CASRPGMGFQPQHF.

The chain links TRBV7-9 to TRBJ2-5; D gene unclear. This CDR3 has 13 residues. The ends were cut back, 2 bases at V and 5 bases at J, with 9 bases in the middle. The V gene's germline CDR1 is SEHNR and CDR2 FQNEAQ (reference sequence). In nucleotides, the CDR3 is TGTGCCAGCAGCTTATTATACCGGGAGACCCAGTACTTC. Translated: CASSLLYRETQYF.

This clone was picked up a small number of times. V is TRBV10-1 and J is TRBJ1-1; D is uncertain. CDR1 is WNHNN and CDR2 is SYGVQD in the germline V gene (reference sequence). Trimming removed 8 bases from V and 6 bases from J, with 13 bases in between. The CDR3 is made up of 12 amino acids. The CDR3 loop reads CASRGLGSEAFF. CDR3 in DNA: TGCGCCAGCCGCGGACTGGGGTCTGAAGCTTTCTTT.

The genes are TRBV5-1 and TRBJ2-7, with a weak D call TRBD2 (6 bases). V was cut by 2 bases and J by 5 bases, with 14 bases left in between. This CDR3 is 14 amino acids long. From germline, CDR1 is SGHRS and CDR2 YFSETQ. CDR3 in amino acids: CASSFGWGVHEQYF. CDR3 DNA sequence: TGCGCCAGCAGCTTTGGCTGGGGGGTACACGAGCAGTACTTC.